This TCR beta chain was identified during a study of blood T cell repertoires in COVID-19. In the study overall: Sources were T cells, B-cell-depleted T cells, or PBMCs; the material itself was cDNA or gDNA.

Original methodology: By means of reference gene primer amplification, nucleated cell counts were estimated. Assay: immunoSEQ multiplex PCR; the TCRdb copy retains only in-frame clones and omits some. V and J calls and clone size come straight from that table; D and trimming were deduced from the DNA. The repertoire includes under 200,000 clones, 70% to 90% of them detected once, and approximately 4.7% sits in the top ten. This clone was seen a few times. With 4 bases removed from V and 0 bases from J, the gap between germline ends came to 11 bases. The CDR3 covers 16 residues. Germline CDR1 and CDR2: SGDLS and YYNGEE.

The clonotype originates from a woman between 50 and 59 years old who had recovered from COVID-19. This sequence joins TRBV9 and TRBJ2-6; no clear D gene. Sequences were obtained from PBMCs or T cells enriched from blood (not recorded which). The CDR3 DNA follows: TGTGCCAGCAGCACCTCTACGGGCTCTGGGGCCAACGTCCTGACTTTC. As protein: CASSTSTGSGANVLTF.